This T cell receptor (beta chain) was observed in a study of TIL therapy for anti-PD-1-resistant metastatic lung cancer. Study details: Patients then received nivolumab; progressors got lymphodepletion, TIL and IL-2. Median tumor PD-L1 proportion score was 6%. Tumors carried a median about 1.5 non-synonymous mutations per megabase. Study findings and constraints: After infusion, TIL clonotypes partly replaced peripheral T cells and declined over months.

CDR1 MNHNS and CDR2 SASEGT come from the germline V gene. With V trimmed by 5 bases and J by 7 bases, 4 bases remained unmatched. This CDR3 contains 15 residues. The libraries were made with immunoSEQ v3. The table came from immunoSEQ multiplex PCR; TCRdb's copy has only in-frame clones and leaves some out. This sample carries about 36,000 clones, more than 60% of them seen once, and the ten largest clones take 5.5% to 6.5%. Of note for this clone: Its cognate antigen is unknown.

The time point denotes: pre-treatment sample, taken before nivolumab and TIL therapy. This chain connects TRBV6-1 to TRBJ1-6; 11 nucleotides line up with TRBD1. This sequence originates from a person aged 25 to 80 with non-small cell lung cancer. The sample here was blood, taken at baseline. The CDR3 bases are TGTGCCAGCAGTAACCGGGACAGGGGGAATTCACCCCTCCACTTT. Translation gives CASSNRDRGNSPLHF.